The next 8 T cell receptor beta chains were all read from a single sample in a study of PD-1 blockade in classical Hodgkin lymphoma. Brentuximab vedotin exposure varied, and every patient relapsed after autologous stem cell transplantation. Repertoires were generated with immunoSEQ multiplex PCR, while TCRdb's copy carries only in-frame clones and drops some. Of under 65,000 clones in the sample, approximately 92% were seen once. This sample comprised peripheral blood mononuclear cells (PBMCs), obtained at baseline. Receptors originate from a human donor with classical Hodgkin lymphoma.

The chain combines TRBV4-1 with TRBJ1-4; a weak D match, TRBD1 (6 bases). Germline V gene data show CDR1 as MGHRA and CDR2 as YSYEKL. The V gene lost 3 bases and the J gene lost 8 bases, with 13 bases spanning the gap. The CDR3 sequence is 14 residues long. The DNA for the CDR3 is TGCGCCAGCAGCCACCCAGGGGTAGGCGAAAAACTGTTTTTT. It encodes CASSHPGVGEKLFF.

This clone came up once. The chain couples TRBV5-4 to TRBJ1-4; perhaps TRBD1 as D (5 bases). The V gene lost 2 bases and the J gene lost 8 bases, with 16 bases spanning the gap. Germline assignment: CDR1 SGHNT and CDR2 YYREEE (reference sequence). This CDR3 contains 15 residues. CDR3 sequence reads: CASSFGGEGREKLFF. CDR3 sequence (DNA): TGTGCCAGCAGCTTTGGGGGTGAAGGGCGCGAAAAACTGTTTTTT.

This clone came up once. The chain recombines TRBV28 with TRBJ2-3; D gene uncertain. V lost 6 bases and J 0 bases, leaving 16 bases between the germline ends. In germline, CDR1 is MDHEN, CDR2 SYDVKM. The CDR3 extends over 16 amino acids. CDR3 coding DNA: TGTGCCAGCAGCCCCGCCCCGGGCCCTAGCACAGATACGCAGTATTTT. Encoded protein: CASSPAPGPSTDTQYF.

The rearrangement joins TRBV7-3 to TRBJ1-1; D is uncertain. V lost 5 bases, J lost 7 bases, and 14 bases lay in between. Germline V gene data show CDR1 as SGHTA and CDR2 as FQGTGA. The CDR3 is made up of 13 amino acids. The CDR3 reads CASSRLGSDEAFF. The CDR3 DNA sequence: TGTGCCAGCAGCCGGTTGGGCTCGGATGAAGCTTTCTTT. Filled out from reference TRBV7-3 and TRBJ1-1, the complete variable domain reads GAGVSQTPSNKVTEKGKYVELRCDPISGHTALYWYRQSLGQGPEFLIYFQGTGAADDSGLPNDRFFAVRPEGSVSTLKIQRTERGDSAVYLCASSRLGSDEAFFGQGTRLTVV.

V usage is TRBV18 and J usage is TRBJ1-6; 9 positions match TRBD1. Looked up from germline, CDR1 is KGHSH and CDR2 is LQKENI. The CDR3 has 17 residues. The V gene end was trimmed by 2 bases and the J gene end by 0 bases; junction bases not matched to a gene: 2. CDR3 sequence (DNA): TGTGCCAGCTCACCAGGGACAGGGAGCTCCTATAATTCACCCCTCCACTTT. Protein product: CASSPGTGSSYNSPLHF.

J is TRBJ1-2 and V is TRBV2; 9 bases line up with TRBD1. Germline loops: CDR1 SNHLY, CDR2 FYNNEI. This CDR3 is 16 amino acids long. V shed 3 bases, J shed 8 bases, and the junction held 13 bases outside the gene matches. The CDR3 coding sequence is TGTGCCAGCAGTGATCTTCTGGGACAGGGCCCGCAGGGCTACACCTTC. As protein: CASSDLLGQGPQGYTF.

The genes are TRBV4-1 and TRBJ2-5, with 10 bases fitting TRBD2. V shed 0 bases and J 7 bases; nucleotides not matched to a gene: 17. The CDR3 runs 19 residues. Germline loops: CDR1 MGHRA, CDR2 YSYEKL. The CDR3 DNA sequence: TGCGCCAGCAGCCAAGATCTCCCGCCACTAGCGGGGCCAACCGGGACCCAGTACTTC. It encodes CASSQDLPPLAGPTGTQYF.

The chain combines TRBV5-4 with TRBJ2-1; perhaps TRBD2 as D (5 bases). The germline V gene encodes CDR1 SGHNT and CDR2 YYREEE (reference sequence). V lost 5 bases and J lost 3, with 12 bases in between. This CDR3 spans 14 amino acids. DNA of the CDR3: TGTGCCAGCAGTAAACTAGAGGTCTACAATGAGCAGTTCTTC. Protein product: CASSKLEVYNEQFF.